This T cell receptor (beta chain) was recorded in a study of cytomegalovirus exposure and HLA in healthy donors (dated by TCRdb to about 2017). About the investigation overall: In an earlier analysis of some 550 of the donors, less than 350 Gb of sequence data and 90 million to 120 million unique TCR beta sequences from 180 million or so T cells were reported. Donor age, sex, ethnicity and CMV serostatus were compiled alongside the repertoire data. To predict cytomegalovirus infection status, the study brought together high-throughput TCR immunosequencing, statistical association of individual TCRs with disease status, and machine learning. An early release that covered more than 550 HLA-typed donors contained approximately 290 gigabases of sequencing data and 80 million or so unique TCR sequences. Class I and class II HLA loci were covered by the typing at four-digit resolution. The study was designed to test whether signatures of past pathogen exposure could be identified by cataloging public T cell receptors. All discovery cohort repertoires had been generated using a single sequencing platform. An earlier analysis of fewer than 700 of the donors applied high-throughput TCR beta sequencing to assess whether each TCR beta V gene segment acted as functional or pseudogenic. The study used immunosequencing to profile the T cell repertoires of more than 650 subjects and linked those repertoires to cytomegalovirus serostatus. Among the roughly 400 genotyped donors, about 85% belonged to the genetic ancestry cluster associated with self-reported Caucasian donors. Besides the first cohort of roughly 700 subjects, a separate validation cohort made up of roughly 130 different subjects was used. To study patterns of TCR occurrence, a later analysis re-analyzed previously published TCR beta repertoires from 500 to 850 donors and added high-resolution HLA genotyping. Rather than using new phenotypic data, the later analysis identified candidate immune exposures from TCR beta sequences and from how often those sequences occurred across donors. In a later genetic analysis, genome-wide SNP genotypes for about three fifths of the roughly 670 donors were used, and that subset was treated as a discovery cohort. Roughly five DR-DQ haplotypes were handled as single units for association and clustering, since linkage in the cohort was strong. Typing coverage varied by locus: roughly 629-640 donors for A, B, C, DRB1 and DQB1; about 520 for DQA1; more than 600 for DPA1; roughly 450 for DPB1. Among 398 genotyped donors of the cohort, an average of roughly 240,000 unique TCR beta nucleotide sequences were sequenced per donor, roughly a sixth of them non-productive. Study-wide findings and limitations: Cytomegalovirus status was reported to be diagnosed by the classifier with high specificity and sensitivity in both the original and validation cohorts. In vitro tests confirmed that a few of the cytomegalovirus-associated TCR beta chains recognize cytomegalovirus antigens. The earlier analysis of fewer than 750 of the donors excluded approximately 15 rarely observed V segments, including chromosome 9 orphons, because counts were too low. It was suggested by the authors that the approach could potentially be generalized to other disease states and immunological phenotypes. A cluster of highly shared sequence variants was judged likely to be a technical artifact of the sequencing pipeline. According to a later analysis, most CMV-associated TCR beta chains appeared to be HLA-restricted, and the HLA associations seemed to be driven largely by CMV exposure. A later analysis found that TCR association rates varied across HLA loci, with DRB1 alleles showing the most associated TCRs and HLA-C alleles the fewest. For the cohort, immune exposure information was limited to CMV serostatus. Compared with the approximately 720-donor mean, donors in an Asian-associated ancestry cluster had fewer N-insertions in productive TCRs, according to a later genetic analysis. Compared with equally common non-associated chains, HLA-associated TCR beta chains in a later analysis were more clonally expanded and had lower generation probabilities. Broadly in line with IMGT annotations, most TCR beta V segments showed up in productive rearrangements about 87% or about 30% of the time in an earlier analysis of 587 of the donors. A later analysis reported that several top co-occurrence clusters appeared linked to parvovirus B19, influenza, CMV and Epstein-Barr virus. The presence/absence analyses assumed that sequencing depth was roughly uniform across donors, and that assumption may not be true. Linkage disequilibrium might explain the correlated functional status among segregating V segments, but an unknown experimental factor could not be excluded. At a false discovery rate of 0.05, a later analysis linked 15,000 to 20,000 TCR beta sequences to specific HLA alleles. Because the 87-base-pair reads could not distinguish some IMGT-functional V segments, including TRBV6-2 and TRBV6-3, those segments were excluded. A further reported finding was that TCR beta sequences accurately predicted the HLA-A and HLA-B alleles for most subjects in the first cohort. In a later genetic analysis, a missense DCLRE1C variant was associated with V-gene and J-gene trimming of TCR beta chains, and the association was replicated in an independent cohort. Only TCR beta chains were sequenced in this cohort, and the absence of alpha or paired-chain data limited detectable features. The study gave a list of under 200 TCR beta chains associated with cytomegalovirus. Most TCR sequences were observed very rarely across donors, whereas some public TCRs were present in many individuals. Assigning TCR associations to individual alleles was difficult when HLA alleles, especially DR and DQ, strongly co-occurred. Because HLA typing was missing for some donors at each locus, association tests included only the typed subset.

About this clone: No antigen is known for it. Base qualities are not provided; no much larger clone lies one nucleotide away.

The cohort consisted of some 730 healthy bone marrow donors. At the time of sampling, all cohort members were nominally healthy, though unrecorded immune exposures were likely present. The donor was CMV seropositive and belonged to the group of about 290 seropositive cohort members. A peripheral blood sample was collected from each donor, and TCR beta sequencing was performed on peripheral blood mononuclear cells. The Qiagen DNeasy Blood Extraction Kit was used to extract genomic DNA from the blood cell samples. Library preparation used the immunoSEQ multiplex PCR assay. For the multiplex PCR, a mixture combining 60 forward primers for TCR Vbeta segments and 13 reverse primers for TCR Jbeta segments was used. Amplification of the CDR3 region of rearranged TCR beta genes was performed with a multiplex PCR assay on genomic DNA. Amplified TCR beta libraries were sequenced as 87-base-pair reads on the Illumina HiSeq System. The authors' analysis ran thus. A later analysis counted tens of millions of unique TCR beta chains across the 700 or so repertoires, and 9.5 million to 11 million of these chains were shared by at least two donors. Raw reads were error-corrected and collapsed into unique sequences with a nearest-neighbor algorithm that merged closely related sequences to remove PCR and sequencing errors. Alignment of CDR3 sequences to IMGT reference sequences was used to assign V, D and J gene segments. Each retained sequence needed at least a six-nucleotide match to both a V gene segment and a J gene segment. Rearrangements were classified as productive when the CDR3 lacked stop codons and remained in frame with V and J, and all other rearrangements were classified as non-productive. CDR3 was defined by IMGT convention, running from the second conserved V-encoded cysteine to the conserved J-encoded phenylalanine. The earlier analysis of approximately 590 of the donors excluded any sequence lacking an unambiguous match to a single V gene segment. In an earlier analysis of some 590 of the donors, a V segment was called functional when productive rearrangements were above 56.7%, and segregating when the standard deviation between donors exceeded 5%. To diagnose cytomegalovirus status from the catalog of TCR beta chain sequences, a statistical classification framework was built. A later analysis assigned V and J genes by comparing TCR nucleotide sequences with IMGT/GENE-DB human TR gene sequences. The TCRdist pipeline was used in a later analysis to assign CDR3 sequences and most-parsimonious VDJ recombination scenarios. A later analysis defined each TCR beta chain by its CDR3 amino acid sequence plus V-gene family, and excluded reads lacking a unique V-gene family. As a way to deal with suspected cross-contamination and a sequencing artifact, a later analysis dropped nearly 600 nucleotide sequences that were highly shared and had low generation probability. For each public chain, a later analysis derived a clonal expansion index from normalized ranks of inferred template counts within each repertoire. In a later analysis, generation probabilities were computed with a VDJ recombination model fitted to out-of-frame rearrangements, and the resulting probabilities were checked against IGoR. In a later analysis, hypergeometric tests were used to score TCR-TCR, TCR-HLA and TCR-CMV co-occurrence, with a repertoire-size bias correction applied to TCR pairs. To estimate false discovery rates, a later analysis permuted the HLA or CMV assignments 20 times. In a later analysis, co-occurring TCRs were grouped with DBSCAN, and TCRdist sequence similarity was added when clustering was performed within HLA-allele-positive subsets. Repertoires with fewer than 30,000 or more than 120,000 public chains, plus five repertoires with anomalous nucleotide sharing, were excluded from co-occurrence clustering. What TCRdb holds here is the immuneACCESS table cut down to in-frame rearrangements. Part of the clones is not present; checked against another copy, under half of the missing clones reflect an unresolved V gene, and the others are unexplained. That table gives V, J and clone size, and the DNA gave D and trimming. In this sample the table shows about 160,000 clones, about 88% of which occur a single time. Of the sample, about 2% falls within the top ten clones.

The CDR1 and CDR2 encoded by the germline V gene (reference sequence) are LNHNV and YYDKDF. Trimming takes 2 bases from V and 6 bases from J, and the germline ends sit 19 bases apart. The CDR3 goes from the cysteine to the phenylalanine over 17 residues. This entry keeps only the CDR3 DNA: 51 bases, framed from base 1. The TCR originated in a man between 18 and 35 years old in good health and CMV-seropositive. The chain is assembled from TRBV15 and TRBJ1-4; tentative D gene TRBD1, with 5 bases matching. Sequenced input: PBMCs. The base sequence is TGTGCCACCAGCAGATCTCCGGGACTGAGCGTAGATGAAAAACTGTTTTTT. This codes for CATSRSPGLSVDEKLFF.